This entry is about one T cell receptor (beta chain). Its antigen is not known. These data are taken from a study of blood T cells in healthy people across ages. The junction had 6 bases not matched to a gene; V was cut back by 1 base and J by 5 bases. Germline CDR1 LGHNA, CDR2 YSLEER. This CDR3 contains 16 residues. A second PCR, run for about 6 to 11 cycles, used a sample-barcoded 5' primer plus a J-beta primer mix. A minimum of 3 million CDR3-containing paired-end reads was obtained for each sample. MiXCR, applied by TCRdb to the 5' RACE reads, yields one record per CDR3 protein. This table holds about 1.4 million distinct CDR3 sequences, around 59% found once. Study-level results: Expanded clonotype changes were possibly confounded by unknown donor CMV status.

The sample consisted of blood. The chain couples TRBV4-3 to TRBJ2-3, with 10 bases identical to TRBD2. This TCR came from a man younger than 35 in good health. The CDR3 sequence: CASSQGAGGLVDTQYF. For the CDR3, the DNA is TGCGCCAGCAGCCAAGGAGCGGGGGGGCTGGTAGATACGCAGTATTTT.